This TCR beta chain was identified in a study of blood T cell repertoires in COVID-19. For the study at large: Researchers got acute and convalescent COVID-19 samples from the United States, Italy and Spain. From T cells, B-cell-depleted T cells, or PBMCs came the material, which was cDNA or gDNA.

V was pared by 0 bases and J by 8 bases, with 4 bases of the junction left unmatched. CDR3 length: 14 residues. Germline CDR1 is SGDLS and CDR2 is YYNGEE. As originally analysed: Amplification of reference gene primers was used by the study to estimate nucleated cell counts. Clones were read by immunoSEQ multiplex PCR, and TCRdb kept only the in-frame ones, dropping some. D and trimming were read from the DNA, whereas the V and J calls and clone size are those reported in that table. The sample comprises over 250,000 clones, approximately 85% of which are singletons, and 9.5% to 12% rests with the top ten. In its sample, this clone was seen once.

The source is a woman aged 70-85 years with acute or convalescent COVID-19. Source material: peripheral blood. This sequence joins TRBV9 and TRBJ1-4, with 7 nucleotides matching TRBD1. This CDR3 is CASSVGQGREKLFF. CDR3 bases: TGTGCCAGCAGCGTAGGACAGGGACGAGAAAAACTGTTTTTT.